A single sample is the source of the 17 T cell receptor beta chains below, sequenced in a study of blood T cells in healthy people across ages. A sample-barcoded 5' primer and a J-beta primer mix were used in a second PCR of about 6 to 12 cycles. One entry per CDR3 protein, called by TCRdb with MiXCR from the 5' RACE reads. The table has approximately 780,000 distinct CDR3 sequences, 20% to 30% seen once. The same sample was also used in a study of T cells of mothers and their children.

Specimen: blood. Receptors were obtained from a boy between 10 and 17 years old in good health.

The chain recombines TRBV13 with TRBJ1-2, with D unresolved. Germline-derived CDR1 and CDR2 are PRHDT and FYEKMQ (reference sequence). Trimming cost V 2 bases and J 5 bases, with 18 bases left between them. The CDR3 contains 16 residues. CDR3 coding DNA: TGTGCCAGCAGCTTACCGGGTACAGCCGCCCATTATGGCTACACCTTC. Protein sequence: CASSLPGTAAHYGYTF. The full variable domain, its missing parts supplied by reference TRBV13 and TRBJ1-2, is AAGVIQSPRHLIKEKRETATLKCYPIPRHDTVYWYQQGPGQDPQFLISFYEKMQSDKGSIPDRFSAQQFSDYHSELNMSSLELGDSALYFCASSLPGTAAHYGYTFGSGTRLTVV.

This clonotype was counted a few times. The V call is TRBV13, the J call TRBJ2-3; D may be TRBD2 (6 bases). In germline, CDR1 is PRHDT, CDR2 FYEKMQ (reference sequence). Trimming pared 6 bases from V and 5 bases from J, leaving 18 bases between. This CDR3 comprises 15 residues. DNA for the CDR3: TGTGCCAGCAGTTTTCAAAAATGGGGGGAAGATACGCAGTATTTT. Amino acids: CASSFQKWGEDTQYF.

This chain uses TRBV29-1 with TRBJ2-1; tentatively, D is TRBD2 (5 bases). This CDR3 has 15 amino acids. Trimming took off 3 bases at V and 1 base at J, with 13 bases between the two ends. The germline V gene has CDR1 SQVTM and CDR2 ANQGSEA. The DNA for the CDR3 is TGCAGCGTTGAGGCCCAGCGGACTTCCTACAATGAGCAGTTCTTC. It translates to CSVEAQRTSYNEQFF.

This clonotype occurred a few times. The rearrangement joins TRBV5-1 to TRBJ1-1, with TRBD1 matching over 11 bases. The CDR3 has 15 residues. The ends lost 4 bases at V and 6 bases at J; junction bases unmatched: 8. Germline lookup yields CDR1 SGHRS and CDR2 YFSETQ. CDR3 bases: TGCGCCAGCAGCCCGGGGACAGGGGGGGAGCCTGAAGCTTTCTTT. This encodes CASSPGTGGEPEAFF.

V usage is TRBV20-1 and J usage is TRBJ2-1, with TRBD2 matching 8 bases. TRBJ2-5 matches the DNA end more closely, so the J call is doubtful. Germline V lookup: CDR1 DFQATT, CDR2 SNEGSKA (reference sequence). There are 14 residues in the CDR3. The CDR3 nucleotides are TGCAGTGCTAGCCCGGGGGGGCGAGGAGAGACCCAGTACTTC. Translated: CSASPGGRGETQYF.

V usage is TRBV27 and J usage is TRBJ2-1; 8 positions match TRBD1. Germline CDR1 MNHEY, CDR2 SMNVEV (reference sequence). CDR3 length: 15 residues. V dropped 5 bases and J dropped 7; count of bases not matched to a gene: 10. In DNA form, the CDR3 reads TGTGCCAGCAGTACCGCCGGGACAGGTTCGAATGAGCAGTTCTTC. Its translation: CASSTAGTGSNEQFF.

The J gene is TRBJ2-5, the V gene TRBV13; no reliable D call. V was clipped by 5 bases and J by 5 bases, with 15 bases between them. Germline CDR1 and CDR2: PRHDT and FYEKMQ (reference sequence). This CDR3 region has 14 residues. In DNA form, the CDR3 reads TGTGCCAGCAGCCTCGGCGCCATAGACGAGACCCAGTACTTC. This encodes CASSLGAIDETQYF.

The chain recombines TRBV18 with TRBJ2-2, with unresolved D. CDR1 and CDR2 (germline): KGHSH, LQKENI. With 2 bases removed from V and 1 base from J, the gap between germline ends came to 11 bases. The CDR3 consists of 16 residues. DNA of the CDR3: TGTGCCAGCTCACCATGGTCGCCAGAGAACACCGGGGAGCTGTTTTTT. Its protein is CASSPWSPENTGELFF.

This clonotype was seen many times. The rearrangement joins TRBV7-9 to TRBJ1-5; 9 bases map to TRBD1. The trim removed 8 bases at V and 6 bases at J, leaving 2 bases unmatched. The CDR3 length is 12 residues. From germline, CDR1 is SEHNR and CDR2 FQNEAQ (reference sequence). In DNA form, the CDR3 reads TGTGCCAGCGGACAGGGGACTCAGCCCCAGCATTTT. Its translation: CASGQGTQPQHF.

This clonotype was picked up a small number of times. The V call is TRBV4-1, the J call TRBJ2-1; 8 bases are shared with TRBD1. The V gene end was trimmed by 0 bases and the J gene end by 7 bases; junction bases not matched to a gene: 5. CDR3 size: 15 residues. In germline, CDR1 is MGHRA, CDR2 YSYEKL. The CDR3 loop reads CASSQETGVINEQFF. CDR3 nucleotide sequence: TGCGCCAGCAGCCAAGAGACAGGGGTGATAAATGAGCAGTTCTTC.

This clonotype has just a few counts. The chain couples TRBV15 to TRBJ2-1; D not resolved. Looked up from germline, CDR1 is LNHNV and CDR2 is YYDKDF (reference sequence). CDR3 length: 14 residues. V was trimmed by 1 base and J by 5 bases, leaving 9 bases between them. CDR3 in amino acids: CATSRAPGDNEQFF. CDR3 DNA sequence: TGTGCCACCAGCAGAGCTCCAGGTGACAATGAGCAGTTCTTC.

This clonotype was counted a few times. The chain couples TRBV5-1 to TRBJ2-3, with D possibly being TRBD2 (6 bases). Per germline, CDR1 SGHRS and CDR2 YFSETQ. The germline V and J ends were trimmed by 4 bases and 0 bases, with 18 bases remaining between them. CDR3 length: 17 amino acids. For the CDR3, the DNA is TGCGCCAGCAGCACCGGGCCGACTAGGGCAAGCACAGATACGCAGTATTTT. The encoded protein is CASSTGPTRASTDTQYF. Complete variable domain (other parts from reference TRBV5-1 and TRBJ2-3): KAGVTQTPRYLIKTRGQQVTLSCSPISGHRSVSWYQQTPGQGLQFLFEYFSETQRNKGNFPGRFSGRQFSNSRSEMNVSTLELGDSALYLCASSTGPTRASTDTQYFGPGTRLTVL.

Points on this clonotype: It may be a read error: a sequence one base away is much more abundant. Because it lacks the conserved phenylalanine or tryptophan at the end, this CDR3 is likely a read error. The chain has TRBV12-3 or TRBV12-4 and TRBJ1-4; the D is unclear. The CDR3 loop spans 12 amino acids. Here the CDR3 DNA reads TGTGCCAGCAGTTTGGAGAATGAGAAACTGTTTTCT. It encodes CASSLENEKLFS.

This clonotype has only a few counts. CDR3 sequence: CASSPGQGATGNTIYF. Here the CDR3 DNA reads TGTGCCAGCTCACCGGGACAGGGGGCAACTGGAAACACCATATATTTT. The J gene is TRBJ1-3, the V gene TRBV18, with 12 positions matching TRBD1. CDR3 length: 16 amino acids. With V trimmed by 3 bases and J by 2 bases, 2 bases remained unmatched. The V gene's germline CDR1 is KGHSH and CDR2 LQKENI.

This clonotype appeared a few times. V gene TRBV5-1 combines with J gene TRBJ1-1; no clear D gene. The CDR3 length is 15 residues. V gave up 0 bases and J gave up 6 bases, with 15 bases separating them. From germline, CDR1 is SGHRS and CDR2 YFSETQ. The CDR3 DNA sequence: TGCGCCAGCAGCTTGGACCCATCCAGAACGGCTGAAGCTTTCTTT. Translating gives CASSLDPSRTAEAFF.

This clonotype showed up just once. J is TRBJ1-4 and V is TRBV20-1, with 10 positions matching TRBD1. The J segment lost 10 bases and the V segment lost 3 bases, leaving 8 bases of the junction unmatched. Germline CDR1 reads DFQATT; CDR2 reads SNEGSKA (reference sequence). The CDR3 runs 14 residues. CDR3 in amino acids: CSASGTGENGKLFF. CDR3 nucleotides: TGCAGTGCTAGCGGGACAGGGGAAAACGGAAAACTGTTTTTT.

V and J are TRBV29-1 and TRBJ2-5; D not certain. CDR1 is SQVTM, CDR2 ANQGSEA, per germline. The CDR3 sequence is 13 residues long. The V end lost 2 bases, the J end lost 3 bases, and 10 bases lay between the germline ends. The CDR3 coding sequence is TGCAGCGTTGAAAGGAACAGTAAAGAGACCCAGTACTTC. Its protein is CSVERNSKETQYF.